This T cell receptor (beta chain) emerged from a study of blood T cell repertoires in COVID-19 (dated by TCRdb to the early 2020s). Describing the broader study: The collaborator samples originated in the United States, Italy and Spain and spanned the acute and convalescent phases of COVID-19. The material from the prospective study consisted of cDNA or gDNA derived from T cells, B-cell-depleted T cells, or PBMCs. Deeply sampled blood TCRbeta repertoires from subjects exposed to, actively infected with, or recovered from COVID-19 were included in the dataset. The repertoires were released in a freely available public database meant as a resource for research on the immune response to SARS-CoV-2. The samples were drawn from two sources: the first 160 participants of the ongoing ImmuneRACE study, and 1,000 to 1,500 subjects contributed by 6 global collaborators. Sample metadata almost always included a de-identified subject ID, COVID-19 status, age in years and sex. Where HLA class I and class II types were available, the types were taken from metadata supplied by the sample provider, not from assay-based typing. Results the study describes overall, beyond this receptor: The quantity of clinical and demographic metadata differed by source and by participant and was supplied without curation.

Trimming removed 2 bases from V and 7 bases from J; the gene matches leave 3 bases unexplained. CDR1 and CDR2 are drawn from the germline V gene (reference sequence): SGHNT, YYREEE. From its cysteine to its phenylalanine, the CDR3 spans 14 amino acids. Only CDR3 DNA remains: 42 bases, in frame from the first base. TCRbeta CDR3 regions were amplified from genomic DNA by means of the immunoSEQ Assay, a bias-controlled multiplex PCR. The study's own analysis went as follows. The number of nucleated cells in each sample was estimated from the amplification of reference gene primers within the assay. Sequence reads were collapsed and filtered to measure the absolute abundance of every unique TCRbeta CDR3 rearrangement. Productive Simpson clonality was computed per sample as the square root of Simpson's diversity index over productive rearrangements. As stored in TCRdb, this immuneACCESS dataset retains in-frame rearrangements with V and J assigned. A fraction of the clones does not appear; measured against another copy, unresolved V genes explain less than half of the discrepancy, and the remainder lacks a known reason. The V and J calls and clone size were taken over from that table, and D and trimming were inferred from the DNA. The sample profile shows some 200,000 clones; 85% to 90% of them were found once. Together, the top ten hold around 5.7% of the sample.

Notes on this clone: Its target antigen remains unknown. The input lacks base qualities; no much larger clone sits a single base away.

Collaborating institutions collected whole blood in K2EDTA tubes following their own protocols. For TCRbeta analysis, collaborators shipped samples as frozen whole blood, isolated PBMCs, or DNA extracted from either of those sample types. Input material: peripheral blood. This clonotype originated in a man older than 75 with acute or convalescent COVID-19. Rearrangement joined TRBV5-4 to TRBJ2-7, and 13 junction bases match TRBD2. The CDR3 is CASSLTSGGGEQYF. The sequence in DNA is TGTGCCAGCAGCTTAACTAGCGGGGGGGGAGAGCAGTACTTC.